The rows below give T cell receptor beta chains drawn from one sample of a study of T cell repertoires in cytomegalovirus infection. TCRdb reprocessed the reads with MiXCR, giving one entry per CDR3 protein. The sample yields about 920,000 distinct CDR3 sequences, around a third seen once. No antigens are known for them. Sequencing used cultured CD8+ T cells from PBMCs, obtained from culture after CMV antigen stimulation. The receptors originated from a human donor in good health (CMV status not recorded). Some clones in this sample may be carry-over from other donors' samples. Both conserved end residues are part of each CDR3. Fields, in order: clone size, J gene, V gene, D gene, CDR3 protein, CDR3 DNA. D genes are given only for firm matches. Clone size is stated in some rows and not others, as once, few, many or a class when expanded.

>.|TRBJ2-7|TRBV4-1|.
CASSQEGGTSSYEQYF
TGCGCCAGCAGCCAAGAGGGGGGGACATCTTCCTACGAGCAGTACTTC
>few|TRBJ2-1|TRBV7-9|TRBD2
CASSPGLDEQFF
TGTGCCAGCAGCCCCGGACTAGATGAGCAGTTCTTC
>many|TRBJ1-3|TRBV10-3|.
CAISERDISGNTIYF
TGTGCCATCAGTGAGAGGGACATATCTGGAAACACCATATATTTT
>.|TRBJ2-7|TRBV7-9|.
CASSVLGHSYEQYF
TGTGCCAGCAGCGTCCTGGGTCATTCCTACGAGCAGTACTTC
>few|TRBJ2-4|TRBV13|TRBD2
CASSFQLAGAKNIQYF
TGTGCCAGCAGCTTTCAACTAGCGGGGGCCAAAAACATTCAGTACTTC
>few|TRBJ1-5|TRBV7-9|.
CASSSTRDRQPQHF
TGTGCCAGCAGCTCTACCCGGGACCGTCAGCCCCAGCATTTT
>.|TRBJ2-5|TRBV13|.
CVSSFGGPRGTQYF
TGTGTCAGCAGCTTCGGGGGGCCAAGAGGGACCCAGTACTTC
>many|TRBJ2-3|TRBV7-7|.
CASSLAPSDTQYF
TGTGCTAGCAGCTTAGCCCCTTCAGATACGCAGTATTTT
>.|TRBJ2-5|TRBV2|.
CASSANSAGETQYF
TGTGCCAGCAGTGCAAACAGCGCTGGGGAGACCCAGTACTTC
>few|TRBJ2-4|TRBV7-9|TRBD2
CASSALGGEGKNIQYF
TGTGCCAGCAGCGCCCTTGGGGGGGAAGGCAAAAACATTCAGTACTTC